This T cell receptor beta chain was observed in a study of blood T cell repertoires in COVID-19. For the study at large: The United States, Italy and Spain supplied acute and convalescent COVID-19 samples. T cells, B-cell-depleted T cells, or PBMCs provided the cDNA or gDNA that served as material.

This CDR3 has 15 residues. Trimming shortened V by 1 base and J by 11 bases, and 17 bases separated the two germline ends. CDR1 is MDHEN, CDR2 SYDVKM, per germline. Assay used: immunoSEQ multiplex PCR; TCRdb lists only in-frame clones, some missing. The table includes about 91,000 clones, about four fifths detected once. The genes are TRBV28 and TRBJ1-4, with no clear D. The TCR originated in a middle-aged man with active or convalescent COVID-19. The source material was peripheral blood. The CDR3 protein is CASSLSAAAGGKLFF. CDR3 in DNA: TGTGCCAGCAGTTTATCGGCGGCCGCTGGTGGGAAACTGTTTTTT.